Listed below are T cell receptor beta chains from one sample, sequenced in a study of radiotherapy plus CTLA-4 blockade in lung cancer. TCRdb keeps only in-frame clones here, not all; method: immunoSEQ multiplex PCR. In the table there are some 80,000 clones, under 85% of which are singletons. This material consisted of peripheral blood, taken from a patient treated with radiotherapy plus ipilimumab. These receptors were taken from a human donor with non-small cell lung cancer who had stable disease on radiotherapy plus ipilimumab. The CDR3 runs from the conserved cysteine through the conserved F or W. The D gene is left open where the match is weak.

J gene: TRBJ1-1
D gene: .
V gene: TRBV25-1
CDR3 DNA: TGTGCCAGCAGTGAGGGGAGACAGGAAGCTTTCTTT
CDR3 protein: CASSEGRQEAFF

J gene: TRBJ1-2
D gene: TRBD1
V gene: TRBV6-5
CDR3 DNA: TGTGCCAGCAGGAAAACAGGGGGCGGAACTATTGGCTACACCTTC
CDR3 protein: CASRKTGGGTIGYTF

J gene: TRBJ1-6
D gene: .
V gene: TRBV6-1
CDR3 DNA: TGTGCCAGCAGTCAGCTACGGTTTTCTAATTCACCCCTCCACTTT
CDR3 protein: CASSQLRFSNSPLHF

J gene: TRBJ2-6
D gene: TRBD1
V gene: TRBV7-6
CDR3 DNA: TGTGCCAGCAGCTACCCAAGACGGGACAGGGGGATCTCTGGGGCCAACGTCCTGACTTTC
CDR3 protein: CASSYPRRDRGISGANVLTF

J gene: TRBJ2-6
D gene: TRBD2
V gene: TRBV6-6
CDR3 DNA: TGTGCCAGCAGGGGGGGAGGGACCTCTGGGGCCAACGTCCTGACTTTC
CDR3 protein: CASRGGGTSGANVLTF

J gene: TRBJ2-3
D gene: .
V gene: TRBV15
CDR3 DNA: TGTGCCACCAGCAAAGGGGGGACTACAGATACGCAGTATTTT
CDR3 protein: CATSKGGTTDTQYF

J gene: TRBJ2-3
D gene: .
V gene: TRBV7-8
CDR3 DNA: TGTGCCAGCAGCTTAGTTCGGGGCAGCACAGATACGCAGTATTTT
CDR3 protein: CASSLVRGSTDTQYF

J gene: TRBJ2-7
D gene: .
V gene: TRBV5-1
CDR3 DNA: TGCGCCAGCAGACAGGACTACGAGCAGTACTTC
CDR3 protein: CASRQDYEQYF

J gene: TRBJ2-6
D gene: .
V gene: TRBV5-5
CDR3 DNA: TGTGCCAGCAGCTTGGCCGTTACCGCCGCCCTCGTCCTGACTTTC
CDR3 protein: CASSLAVTAALVLTF

J gene: TRBJ2-7
D gene: .
V gene: TRBV27
CDR3 DNA: TGTGCCAGCAGCAAAACGGGACTGAGCCTAACCTACGAGCAGTACTTC
CDR3 protein: CASSKTGLSLTYEQYF

J gene: TRBJ2-1
D gene: TRBD2
V gene: TRBV19
CDR3 DNA: TGTGCCAGTAGTCGGGTAGCGGGAGGGCCGGGAAATGAGCAGTTCTTC
CDR3 protein: CASSRVAGGPGNEQFF